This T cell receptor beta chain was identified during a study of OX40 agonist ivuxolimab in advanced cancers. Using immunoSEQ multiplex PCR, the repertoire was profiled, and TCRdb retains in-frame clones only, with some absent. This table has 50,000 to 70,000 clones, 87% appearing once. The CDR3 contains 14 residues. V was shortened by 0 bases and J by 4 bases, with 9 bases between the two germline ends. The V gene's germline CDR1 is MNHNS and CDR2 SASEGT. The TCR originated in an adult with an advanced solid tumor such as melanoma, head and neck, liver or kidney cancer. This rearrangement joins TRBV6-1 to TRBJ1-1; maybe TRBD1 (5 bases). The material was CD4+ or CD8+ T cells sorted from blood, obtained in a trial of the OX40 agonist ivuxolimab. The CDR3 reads CASSEARGATEAFF. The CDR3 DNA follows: TGTGCCAGCAGTGAAGCGCGAGGGGCCACTGAAGCTTTCTTT.